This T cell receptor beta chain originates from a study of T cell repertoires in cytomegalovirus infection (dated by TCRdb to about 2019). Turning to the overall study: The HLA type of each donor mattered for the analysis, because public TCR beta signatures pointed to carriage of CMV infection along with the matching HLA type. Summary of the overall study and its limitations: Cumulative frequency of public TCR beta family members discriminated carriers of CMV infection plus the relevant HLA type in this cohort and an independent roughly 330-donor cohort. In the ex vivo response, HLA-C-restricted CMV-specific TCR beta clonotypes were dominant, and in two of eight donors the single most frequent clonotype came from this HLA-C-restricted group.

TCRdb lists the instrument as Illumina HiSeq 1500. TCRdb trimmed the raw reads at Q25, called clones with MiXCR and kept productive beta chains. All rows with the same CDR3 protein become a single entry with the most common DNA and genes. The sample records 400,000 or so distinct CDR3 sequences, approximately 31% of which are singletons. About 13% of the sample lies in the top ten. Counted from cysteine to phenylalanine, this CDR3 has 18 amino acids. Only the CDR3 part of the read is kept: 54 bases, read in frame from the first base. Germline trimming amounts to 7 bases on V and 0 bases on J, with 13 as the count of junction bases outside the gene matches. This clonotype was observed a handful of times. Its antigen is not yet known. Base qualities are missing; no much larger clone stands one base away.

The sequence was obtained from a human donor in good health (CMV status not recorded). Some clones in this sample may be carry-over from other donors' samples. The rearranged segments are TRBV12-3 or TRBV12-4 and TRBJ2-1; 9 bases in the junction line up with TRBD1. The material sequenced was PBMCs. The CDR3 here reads CASIFRTGVPSSYNEQFF. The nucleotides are TGTGCCAGCATCTTCCGGACAGGGGTCCCCAGCTCCTACAATGAGCAGTTCTTC.